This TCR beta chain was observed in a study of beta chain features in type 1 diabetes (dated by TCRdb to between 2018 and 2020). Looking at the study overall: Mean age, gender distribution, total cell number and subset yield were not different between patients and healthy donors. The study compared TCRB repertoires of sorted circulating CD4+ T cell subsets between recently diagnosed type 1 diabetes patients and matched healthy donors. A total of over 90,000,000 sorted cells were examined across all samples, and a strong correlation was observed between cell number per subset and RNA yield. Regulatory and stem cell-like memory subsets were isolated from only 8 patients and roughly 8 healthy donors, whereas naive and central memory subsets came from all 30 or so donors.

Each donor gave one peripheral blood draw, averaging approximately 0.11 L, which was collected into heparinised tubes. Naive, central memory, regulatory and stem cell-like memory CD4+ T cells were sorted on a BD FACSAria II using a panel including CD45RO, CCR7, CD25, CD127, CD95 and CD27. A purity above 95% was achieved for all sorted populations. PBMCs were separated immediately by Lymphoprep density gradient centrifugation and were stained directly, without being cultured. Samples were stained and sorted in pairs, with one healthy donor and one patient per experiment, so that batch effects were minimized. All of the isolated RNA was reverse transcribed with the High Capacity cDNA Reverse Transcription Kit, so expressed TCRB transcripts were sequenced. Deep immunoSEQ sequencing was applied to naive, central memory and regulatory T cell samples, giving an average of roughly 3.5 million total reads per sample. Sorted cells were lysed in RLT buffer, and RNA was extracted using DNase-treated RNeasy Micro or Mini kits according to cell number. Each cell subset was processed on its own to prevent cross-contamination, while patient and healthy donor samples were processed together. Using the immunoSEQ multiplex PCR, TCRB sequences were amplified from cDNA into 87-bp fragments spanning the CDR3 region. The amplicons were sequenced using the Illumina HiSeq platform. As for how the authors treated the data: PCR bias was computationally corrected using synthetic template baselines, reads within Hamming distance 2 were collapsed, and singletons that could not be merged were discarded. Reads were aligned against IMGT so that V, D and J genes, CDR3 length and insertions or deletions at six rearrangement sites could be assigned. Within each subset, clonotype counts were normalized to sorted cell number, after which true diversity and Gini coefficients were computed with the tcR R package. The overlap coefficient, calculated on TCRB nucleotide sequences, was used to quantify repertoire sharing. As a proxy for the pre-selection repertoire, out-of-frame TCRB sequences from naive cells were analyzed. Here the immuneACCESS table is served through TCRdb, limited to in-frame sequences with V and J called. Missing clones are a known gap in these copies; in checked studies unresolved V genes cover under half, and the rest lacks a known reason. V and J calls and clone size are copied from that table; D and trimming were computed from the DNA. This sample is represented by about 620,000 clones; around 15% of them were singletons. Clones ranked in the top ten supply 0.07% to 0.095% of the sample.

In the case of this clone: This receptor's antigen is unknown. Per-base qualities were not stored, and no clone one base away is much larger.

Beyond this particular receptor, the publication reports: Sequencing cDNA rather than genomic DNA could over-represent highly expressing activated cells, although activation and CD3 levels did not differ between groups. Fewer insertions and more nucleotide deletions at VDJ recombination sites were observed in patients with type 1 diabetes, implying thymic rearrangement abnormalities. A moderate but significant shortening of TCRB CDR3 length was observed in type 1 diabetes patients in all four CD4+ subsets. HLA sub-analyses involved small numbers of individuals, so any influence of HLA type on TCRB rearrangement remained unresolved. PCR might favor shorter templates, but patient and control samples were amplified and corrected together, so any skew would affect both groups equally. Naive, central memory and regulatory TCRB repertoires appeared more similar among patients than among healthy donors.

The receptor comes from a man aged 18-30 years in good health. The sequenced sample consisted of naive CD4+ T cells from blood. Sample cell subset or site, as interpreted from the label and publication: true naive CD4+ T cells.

The bases read TGTGCCAGCAGCCGTAAGGGCAGGGGAGAGGGCAATCAGCCCCAGCATTTT. This is translated as CASSRKGRGEGNQPQHF. The rearranged segments are TRBV5-4 and TRBJ1-5; TRBD1 might be the D gene, on 6 matching bases. Its CDR3 holds 17 amino acids, cysteine through phenylalanine. Only the CDR3 portion is preserved as DNA: 51 bases, with reading frame beginning at the first base. V gives up 4 bases and J gives up 2 bases, and the segment between their germline ends measures 19 bases. The germline V gene (reference sequence) yields SGHNT for CDR1 and YYREEE for CDR2.